This TCR beta chain was recovered during a study of T-cell reconstitution after alpha-beta-depleted transplantation in children. Study-level results: Diversity and T-cell counts at one year after transplant derived mostly from new T cells. Two months or so post-transplant, alpha-beta T cells reportedly derived from several hundred expanded graft clones.

The library targeted TCRbeta and was prepared with unique molecular identifiers. TCRdb analysed the PCR reads with MiXCR anew, one entry per CDR3 protein. The repertoire includes over 100,000 distinct CDR3 sequences, roughly 7.1% of them detected once, and less than 20% sits in the top ten. This clonotype was seen many times. The antigen remains unidentified. The CDR3 covers 13 residues. Trimming took off 4 bases at V and 4 bases at J, with 9 bases between the two ends. CDR1 is SGHTA, CDR2 FQGNSA, per germline. This TCR was sampled from a boy between 2 and 10 years old with acute lymphoblastic leukemia, due to receive a stem cell transplant. J is TRBJ2-3 and V is TRBV7-2; D gene uncertain. Sequencing used PBMCs, obtained before TCRalphabeta/CD19-depleted stem cell transplant. The DNA for the CDR3 is TGTGCCAGCAGCTCGGCTTTCCCAGATACGCAGTATTTT. Translated: CASSSAFPDTQYF.